This T cell receptor beta chain was identified during a study of shared clonotypes between healthy human individuals. Whole-study findings and limits: Rarefaction curves obtained for sorted subsets showed sequencing incomplete despite large depth. Clonotype sharing levels among donors were expected to vary with sequencing depth.

Comments on this clone: Its antigen remains unknown.

In germline, CDR1 is MNHEY, CDR2 SMNVEV (reference sequence). V lost 2 bases and J lost 8; bases outside the gene matches: 3. The CDR3 is made up of 14 amino acids. CD45RO-negative CD8 cells positively selected for CCR7 made up the naive population, which excluded terminally differentiated effector memory CD45RA+ cells. Several immunoSEQ 96-well plates shared each subset's DNA, each plate a replicate. Generated by immunoSEQ multiplex PCR, the TCRdb table keeps only in-frame clones and is missing some. The repertoire holds about 600,000 clones, with roughly 96% as singletons. The material sequenced was naive CD8+ T cells sorted from blood. This chain joins TRBV27 and TRBJ1-1; 12 nucleotides agree with TRBD1. This receptor was identified in a woman aged 30 to 39 in good health. The CDR3 sequence: CASSLGTGGGEAFF. CDR3 coding DNA: TGTGCCAGCAGTTTAGGGACAGGGGGCGGAGAAGCTTTCTTT.